This T cell receptor (beta chain) was profiled in a study of human T cells and chemical hapten exposure. Overall study: Patch tests put 0.01% DPC on the upper back, read at 6 days. Among samples, TCR yields varied mainly because of small differences in pooled library volume.

Study results and limitations: TCRs at high frequency, those above 1 in 1000, did not change with DPC sensitization.

A word on this clonotype: As yet, its antigen is unknown.

CDR1 is SGHTA and CDR2 is FQGNSA in the germline V gene. V dropped 7 bases and J dropped 9 bases, with 12 bases sitting between them. CDR3 length: 11 residues. Via MiXCR, TCRdb re-called the RACE reads, giving one row per CDR3 protein. The table shows about 270,000 distinct CDR3 sequences, with around 7% occurring only once. Time point reported: pre-sensitization, week 0. Treatment defined: therapeutic diphenylcyclopropenone sensitization with weekly scalp DPC. Blood sampling preceded each patch test application. The clonotype originates from a man in his late teens or twenties with alopecia areata. Some clones in this sample may be carry-over from other donors' samples. The input for sequencing was whole blood, taken in connection with sensitization to the hapten diphenylcyclopropenone (DPC). The V call is TRBV7-2, the J call TRBJ1-2, with D possibly TRBD1 on 5 matching bases. CDR3 region: CASKGNHSYTF. The CDR3 DNA reads as TGTGCCAGCAAGGGGAACCACAGCTACACCTTC.